Each of the 14 T cell receptor beta chains below was sequenced from the same sample in a study of T cells after yellow fever vaccination. TCRdb re-analysed the 5' RACE reads in MiXCR, keeping a single row per CDR3 protein. The sample holds hundreds of thousands of distinct CDR3 sequences, approximately 12% seen once. This material consisted of PBMCs, taken on the day of the yellow fever booster vaccination. All receptors come from a man aged 25-45 years who received the YFV17D yellow fever vaccine.

The J gene is TRBJ2-5, the V gene TRBV12-3 or TRBV12-4, with TRBD1 matching over 7 bases. V gave up 3 bases and J gave up 5 bases; unmatched junction bases: 3. This CDR3 has 13 residues. The CDR3 loop reads CASSFGQVETQYF. DNA for the CDR3: TGTGCCAGCAGTTTTGGACAGGTTGAGACCCAGTACTTC.

This clonotype was detected a few times. CDR3 region: CAISELAVGPTEGGELFF. Written as DNA, the CDR3 is TGTGCCATCAGTGAGCTCGCGGTTGGGCCCACCGAAGGCGGGGAGCTGTTTTTT. The chain recombines TRBV10-3 with TRBJ2-2; D is unclear. The CDR3 is made up of 18 amino acids. Between the trimmed V and J ends, which lost 2 bases and 7 bases, there was a span of 23 bases. Germline-derived CDR1 and CDR2 are ENHRY and SYGVKD.

This clonotype was seen a few times. This chain connects TRBV12-3 or TRBV12-4 to TRBJ2-5, with D unclear. Trimming removed 5 bases at V and 7 bases at J, with 14 bases between. The CDR3 sequence is 13 residues long. The CDR3 sequence is CASSLSGSATQYF. In DNA form, the CDR3 reads TGTGCCAGCAGTCTCTCAGGCAGCGCGACCCAGTACTTC.

The chain links TRBV7-2 to TRBJ2-1; D call uncertain. The germline gives CDR1 SGHTA, CDR2 FQGNSA. The V end was cut by 5 bases, the J end by 2 bases, with 4 bases between. The CDR3 contains 12 residues. The CDR3 DNA reads as TGTGCCAGCAGCGCCACCTACAATGAGCAGTTCTTC. This translates into CASSATYNEQFF.

About this clonotype itself: Germline is not matched at one junction end, which may reflect a read error. This chain links TRBV7-7 with TRBJ2-5, with D perhaps TRBD2 (6 bases). The CDR3 runs 15 residues. Germline V gene lookup returns CDR1 SSHAT and CDR2 FNYEAQ (reference sequence). The CDR3 sequence is CASSSHPRGSETQYF. The CDR3 nucleotides read TGTGCTAGCAGCTCACACCCTCGGGGGTCAGAGACCCAGTACTTC. Supplemented by reference TRBV7-7 and TRBJ2-5, the full variable domain reads GAGVSQSPRYKVTKRGQDVTLRCDPISSHATLYWYQQALGQGPEFLTYFNYEAQPDKSGLPSDRFSAERPEGSISTLTIQRTEQRDSAMYRCASSSHPRGSETQYFGPGTRLLVL.

This sequence joins TRBV7-3 and TRBJ2-2; D possibly corresponds to TRBD2 (6 bases). The germline CDR1 and CDR2 sequences are SGHTA and FQGTGA. V was pared by 5 bases and J by 0 bases, with 13 bases between. The CDR3 runs to 16 residues. CDR3 loop: CASSRFSGTNTGELFF. In DNA form, the CDR3 reads TGTGCCAGCAGCCGTTTTAGCGGAACGAACACCGGGGAGCTGTTTTTT.

The V and J genes are TRBV9 and TRBJ2-5; D could derive from TRBD1 or TRBD2 (5 bases each). CDR3 length equals 14 residues. V gave up 3 bases and J gave up 2 bases, with 11 bases separating them. Germline V gene data show CDR1 as SGDLS and CDR2 as YYNGEE. CDR3 loop: CASSEPGRQETQYF. The DNA for the CDR3 is TGTGCCAGCAGCGAACCGGGACGTCAAGAGACCCAGTACTTC.

This clonotype was observed a handful of times. The chain is built from TRBV5-1 and TRBJ2-5, with TRBD1 matching over 9 bases. This CDR3 has 15 amino acids. CDR1 is SGHRS, CDR2 YFSETQ, per germline. J was trimmed by 7 bases and V by 0 bases; bases with no gene match: 7. The CDR3 is CASSLAEGQGGTQYF. Here the CDR3 DNA reads TGCGCCAGCAGCTTGGCCGAGGGACAGGGAGGGACCCAGTACTTC.

This clonotype was detected a few times. This chain connects TRBV4-3 to TRBJ2-7; 7 bases are a match to TRBD2. The CDR3 runs 15 residues. Per germline, CDR1 LGHNA and CDR2 YSLEER. V was clipped by 3 bases and J by 1 base; unmatched bases: 6. This CDR3 reads CASSQSRERSYEQYF. The CDR3 DNA is TGCGCCAGCAGCCAGTCGCGGGAGAGGTCCTACGAGCAGTACTTC.

This clonotype appeared a few times. The chain carries TRBV4-2 and TRBJ2-7; D possibly corresponds to TRBD1 (6 bases). V lost 3 bases and J lost 2, with 14 bases in between. The length of the CDR3 is 15 residues. Per germline, CDR1 LGHNA and CDR2 YNFKEQ. CDR3 region: CASSHWTEGTYEQYF. CDR3 coding DNA: TGTGCCAGCAGCCACTGGACAGAGGGGACCTACGAGCAGTACTTC.

The chain couples TRBV11-2 to TRBJ2-5; D gene unclear. Germline CDR1 is SGHAT and CDR2 is FQNNGV. Deletions cut 2 bases from V and 1 base from J, with 17 bases between. The CDR3 has 17 residues. Here the CDR3 DNA reads TGTGCCAGCAGCTTAAACCCCCCGACTCTAACCCAAGAGACCCAGTACTTC. The encoded protein is CASSLNPPTLTQETQYF.

The chain employs TRBV5-1 and TRBJ1-4, with D unresolved. Trimming pared 1 base from V and 0 bases from J, leaving 10 bases between. CDR1 and CDR2 from the germline V gene are SGHRS and YFSETQ. CDR3 length: 16 amino acids. CDR3 sequence reads: CASSLYPLATNEKLFF. The CDR3 nucleotides are TGCGCCAGCAGCTTGTACCCATTAGCAACTAATGAAAAACTGTTTTTT.

The chain couples TRBV9 to TRBJ2-2, with D perhaps matching TRBD2 (6 bases). The germline V and J ends were trimmed by 0 bases and 2 bases, with 14 bases remaining between them. This CDR3 comprises 17 residues. Germline CDR1 and CDR2: SGDLS and YYNGEE. The CDR3 loop reads CASSVAWEDQNTGELFF. For the CDR3, the DNA is TGTGCCAGCAGCGTAGCTTGGGAGGATCAAAACACCGGGGAGCTGTTTTTT.

In this sample, this clonotype turned up many times. The chain is built from TRBV7-6 and TRBJ2-2, with D unresolved. This CDR3 has 16 residues. Germline V gives CDR1 SGHVS, CDR2 FNYEAQ. V dropped 1 base and J dropped 3 bases, with 12 bases sitting between them. The CDR3, as DNA: TGTGCCAGCAGCTTAGTACCACAGTCATACACCGGGGAGCTGTTTTTT. Amino acids: CASSLVPQSYTGELFF.